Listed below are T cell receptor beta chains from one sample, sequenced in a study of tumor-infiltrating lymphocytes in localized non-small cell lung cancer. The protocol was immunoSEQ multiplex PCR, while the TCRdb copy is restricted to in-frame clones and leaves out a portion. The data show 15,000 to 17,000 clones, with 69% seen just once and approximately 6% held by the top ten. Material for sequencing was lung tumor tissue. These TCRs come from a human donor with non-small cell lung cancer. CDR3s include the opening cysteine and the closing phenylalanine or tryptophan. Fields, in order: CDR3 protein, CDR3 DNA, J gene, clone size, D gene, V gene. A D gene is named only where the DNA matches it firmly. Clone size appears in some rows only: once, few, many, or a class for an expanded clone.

CDR3 protein: CASSDPERYTDTQYF
CDR3 DNA: TGTGCCAGCAGTGACCCCGAACGCTACACAGATACGCAGTATTTT
J gene: TRBJ2-3
clone size: NA
D gene: NA
V gene: TRBV6-1

CDR3 protein: CSVVARAAQHF
CDR3 DNA: TGCAGCGTTGTTGCCAGGGCGGCCCAGCATTTT
J gene: TRBJ1-5
clone size: NA
D gene: NA
V gene: TRBV29-1

CDR3 protein: CASSRQSTDTQYF
CDR3 DNA: TGTGCCAGCAGCCGACAGAGCACAGATACGCAGTATTTT
J gene: TRBJ2-3
clone size: medium-sized
D gene: NA
V gene: TRBV7-2

CDR3 protein: CASSLAADSGNTIYF
CDR3 DNA: TGTGCCAGCAGCTTAGCGGCGGACTCTGGAAACACCATATATTTT
J gene: TRBJ1-3
clone size: few
D gene: NA
V gene: TRBV7-6

CDR3 protein: CASSQGGAGGGTDTQYF
CDR3 DNA: TGCGCCAGCAGCCAAGGAGGAGCGGGAGGGGGCACAGATACGCAGTATTTT
J gene: TRBJ2-3
clone size: NA
D gene: TRBD2
V gene: TRBV4-1

CDR3 protein: CASSQDFGDTQYF
CDR3 DNA: TGTGCCAGCAGCCAAGATTTTGGAGATACGCAGTATTTT
J gene: TRBJ2-3
clone size: few
D gene: NA
V gene: TRBV14

CDR3 protein: CASSDGPSSGNTIYF
CDR3 DNA: TGTGCCAGCAGTGACGGGCCCTCCTCTGGAAACACCATATATTTT
J gene: TRBJ1-3
clone size: NA
D gene: NA
V gene: TRBV2

CDR3 protein: CAWMKASSTEAFF
CDR3 DNA: TGTGCCTGGATGAAGGCTTCGAGCACTGAAGCTTTCTTT
J gene: TRBJ1-1
clone size: NA
D gene: NA
V gene: TRBV30

CDR3 protein: CASRPPFGNTEAFF
CDR3 DNA: TGTGCCAGCAGGCCGCCGTTCGGGAACACTGAAGCTTTCTTT
J gene: TRBJ1-1
clone size: NA
D gene: NA
V gene: TRBV6-1

CDR3 protein: CASSFSRDSSYEQYF
CDR3 DNA: TGTGCCAGCAGCTTCTCTCGGGACAGCAGCTACGAGCAGTACTTC
J gene: TRBJ2-7
clone size: NA
D gene: TRBD1
V gene: TRBV5-5

CDR3 protein: CASSFPWEQNTGELFF
CDR3 DNA: TGTGCCAGCAGTTTCCCCTGGGAGCAGAACACCGGGGAGCTGTTTTTT
J gene: TRBJ2-2
clone size: few
D gene: NA
V gene: TRBV28

CDR3 protein: CAISAASGSIHQETQYF
CDR3 DNA: TGTGCCATCAGTGCTGCTAGCGGGTCAATCCACCAAGAGACCCAGTACTTC
J gene: TRBJ2-5
clone size: NA
D gene: TRBD2
V gene: TRBV10-3

CDR3 protein: CASSLEGRSGYTF
CDR3 DNA: TGTGCCAGCAGCTTAGAGGGAAGGAGCGGCTACACCTTC
J gene: TRBJ1-2
clone size: few
D gene: NA
V gene: TRBV11-2

CDR3 protein: CASSFLGGATDTQYF
CDR3 DNA: TGCGCCAGCAGCTTTTTGGGCGGTGCGACAGATACGCAGTATTTT
J gene: TRBJ2-3
clone size: NA
D gene: NA
V gene: TRBV5-1

CDR3 protein: CASSPQETQYF
CDR3 DNA: TGTGCCAGCTCGCCACAAGAGACCCAGTACTTC
J gene: TRBJ2-5
clone size: once
D gene: NA
V gene: TRBV18

CDR3 protein: CASRRGTYEQYF
CDR3 DNA: TGTGCCAGCAGGAGGGGAACCTACGAGCAGTACTTC
J gene: TRBJ2-7
clone size: medium-sized
D gene: NA
V gene: TRBV28

CDR3 protein: CASSEWGQGAGELFF
CDR3 DNA: TGTGCCAGCAGTGAATGGGGACAGGGTGCCGGGGAGCTGTTTTTT
J gene: TRBJ2-2
clone size: NA
D gene: TRBD1
V gene: TRBV25-1

CDR3 protein: CASSLTTGGSGANVLTF
CDR3 DNA: TGTGCCAGCAGCTTAACGACAGGGGGCTCTGGGGCCAACGTCCTGACTTTC
J gene: TRBJ2-6
clone size: NA
D gene: TRBD1
V gene: TRBV7-3

CDR3 protein: CASRREDNQPQHF
CDR3 DNA: TGTGCCAGTAGAAGGGAGGACAATCAGCCCCAGCATTTT
J gene: TRBJ1-5
clone size: NA
D gene: NA
V gene: TRBV19

CDR3 protein: CASSYTPGLASYNEQFF
CDR3 DNA: TGTGCCAGCAGTTACACGCCGGGACTAGCCTCCTACAATGAGCAGTTCTTC
J gene: TRBJ2-1
clone size: NA
D gene: TRBD2
V gene: TRBV6-4

CDR3 protein: CASSRQGKGQPQHF
CDR3 DNA: TGTGCCAGCAGTCGACAGGGGAAAGGACAGCCCCAGCATTTT
J gene: TRBJ1-5
clone size: NA
D gene: TRBD1
V gene: TRBV28

CDR3 protein: CASSLMGGADTQYF
CDR3 DNA: TGTGCCAGCAGCTTAATGGGGGGGGCAGATACGCAGTATTTT
J gene: TRBJ2-3
clone size: medium-sized
D gene: TRBD2
V gene: TRBV7-9

CDR3 protein: CAISERAPGSYNEQFF
CDR3 DNA: TGTGCCATCAGTGAGAGGGCGCCCGGCTCCTACAATGAGCAGTTCTTC
J gene: TRBJ2-1
clone size: NA
D gene: NA
V gene: TRBV10-3

CDR3 protein: CASSLAFGQPQHF
CDR3 DNA: TGTGCCAGCAGCTTAGCGTTTGGTCAGCCCCAGCATTTT
J gene: TRBJ1-5
clone size: NA
D gene: NA
V gene: TRBV7-2

CDR3 protein: CASSSSGSSYNEQFF
CDR3 DNA: TGTGCCAGCAGCTCAAGCGGAAGCTCCTACAATGAGCAGTTCTTC
J gene: TRBJ2-1
clone size: NA
D gene: NA
V gene: TRBV9

CDR3 protein: CASSGTGGAEETQYF
CDR3 DNA: TGCGCCAGCAGCGGGACAGGGGGCGCAGAAGAGACCCAGTACTTC
J gene: TRBJ2-5
clone size: once
D gene: TRBD1
V gene: TRBV5-1

CDR3 protein: CASSSNSRGWDYGYTF
CDR3 DNA: TGTGCCAGCAGTTCAAATTCAAGGGGCTGGGACTATGGCTACACCTTC
J gene: TRBJ1-2
clone size: NA
D gene: NA
V gene: TRBV7-9

CDR3 protein: CASSLNLNRLTGANVLTF
CDR3 DNA: TGTGCCAGCAGCTTAAATCTTAACAGGTTGACTGGGGCCAACGTCCTGACTTTC
J gene: TRBJ2-6
clone size: NA
D gene: NA
V gene: TRBV7-9

CDR3 protein: CASSGGDRGSYEQYF
CDR3 DNA: TGTGCCAGCAGCGGGGGGGACAGGGGTTCCTACGAGCAGTACTTC
J gene: TRBJ2-7
clone size: NA
D gene: TRBD1
V gene: TRBV7-9

CDR3 protein: CASSAPRSPLHF
CDR3 DNA: TGTGCCAGCAGCGCCCCCCGTAGCCCCCTCCACTTT
J gene: TRBJ1-6
clone size: NA
D gene: NA
V gene: TRBV7-9

CDR3 protein: CASSRSGLTDTQYF
CDR3 DNA: TGTGCCAGCTCACGGAGCGGACTCACAGATACGCAGTATTTT
J gene: TRBJ2-3
clone size: NA
D gene: NA
V gene: TRBV18

CDR3 protein: CSVEDPRLSYGYTF
CDR3 DNA: TGCAGCGTTGAAGATCCTCGGTTGTCCTATGGCTACACCTTC
J gene: TRBJ1-2
clone size: NA
D gene: NA
V gene: TRBV29-1

CDR3 protein: CASSRDRNEQFF
CDR3 DNA: TGTGCCAGCAGCCGGGACCGCAATGAGCAGTTCTTC
J gene: TRBJ2-1
clone size: NA
D gene: NA
V gene: TRBV5-4

CDR3 protein: CASSPEGPQPQHF
CDR3 DNA: TGTGCCAGCTCACCAGAAGGCCCGCAGCCCCAGCATTTT
J gene: TRBJ1-5
clone size: NA
D gene: NA
V gene: TRBV18

CDR3 protein: CASRTGTSGSYEQYF
CDR3 DNA: TGCGCCAGCAGAACCGGGACTAGCGGGAGTTACGAGCAGTACTTC
J gene: TRBJ2-7
clone size: few
D gene: TRBD2
V gene: TRBV5-1

CDR3 protein: CASSIQGTGREQYF
CDR3 DNA: TGTGCCAGCAGCATCCAGGGGACAGGGCGCGAGCAGTACTTC
J gene: TRBJ2-7
clone size: NA
D gene: TRBD1
V gene: TRBV7-9

CDR3 protein: CASSAGVGLETQYF
CDR3 DNA: TGTGCCAGCAGCGCTGGGGTGGGGTTGGAGACCCAGTACTTC
J gene: TRBJ2-5
clone size: few
D gene: NA
V gene: TRBV9

CDR3 protein: CASSSTGDTYGYTF
CDR3 DNA: TGTGCCAGCAGTTCCACAGGGGATACCTATGGCTACACCTTC
J gene: TRBJ1-2
clone size: NA
D gene: TRBD1
V gene: TRBV6-5

CDR3 protein: CASSRWGGDEVYGYTF
CDR3 DNA: TGTGCCAGCAGCCGGTGGGGGGGGGACGAGGTCTATGGCTACACCTTC
J gene: TRBJ1-2
clone size: NA
D gene: NA
V gene: TRBV7-9

CDR3 protein: CASSAGLGELTQYF
CDR3 DNA: TGTGCCAGCAGTGCCGGACTAGGGGAACTGACGCAGTATTTT
J gene: TRBJ2-3
clone size: once
D gene: TRBD2
V gene: TRBV6-5

CDR3 protein: CASSLGPGETQYF
CDR3 DNA: TGTGCCAGCAGTTTAGGCCCCGGGGAGACCCAGTACTTC
J gene: TRBJ2-5
clone size: NA
D gene: NA
V gene: TRBV27

CDR3 protein: CASSPAWGAGELFF
CDR3 DNA: TGCGCCAGCAGCCCTGCTTGGGGGGCCGGGGAGCTGTTTTTT
J gene: TRBJ2-2
clone size: NA
D gene: NA
V gene: TRBV5-1

CDR3 protein: CASSIPTGDPQETQYF
CDR3 DNA: TGTGCCAGCAGCATCCCGACAGGAGACCCCCAAGAGACCCAGTACTTC
J gene: TRBJ2-5
clone size: NA
D gene: NA
V gene: TRBV7-2

CDR3 protein: CARSFDRGGRRNQPQHF
CDR3 DNA: TGTGCCAGAAGCTTTGACAGGGGAGGTCGTCGTAATCAGCCCCAGCATTTT
J gene: TRBJ1-5
clone size: NA
D gene: TRBD1
V gene: TRBV5-3

CDR3 protein: CASRLTGLANNEQFF
CDR3 DNA: TGTGCCAGCAGATTAACTGGACTAGCGAACAATGAGCAGTTCTTC
J gene: TRBJ2-1
clone size: NA
D gene: TRBD2
V gene: TRBV11-2

CDR3 protein: CSAQGGGDGEKLFF
CDR3 DNA: TGCAGCGCTCAAGGTGGGGGGGACGGTGAAAAACTGTTTTTT
J gene: TRBJ1-4
clone size: few
D gene: NA
V gene: TRBV29-1

CDR3 protein: CASSLDGYDGYTF
CDR3 DNA: TGTGCCAGCAGCTTGGATGGGTACGATGGCTACACCTTC
J gene: TRBJ1-2
clone size: NA
D gene: NA
V gene: TRBV7-2

CDR3 protein: CASSSLTRRDTQYF
CDR3 DNA: TGTGCCAGCAGTTCCCTTACTAGGAGGGATACGCAGTATTTT
J gene: TRBJ2-3
clone size: NA
D gene: NA
V gene: TRBV27

CDR3 protein: CASSWSRYNEQFF
CDR3 DNA: TGTGCCAGTAGTTGGAGCCGCTACAATGAGCAGTTCTTC
J gene: TRBJ2-1
clone size: few
D gene: NA
V gene: TRBV19

CDR3 protein: CAWSVGTGRGQETQYF
CDR3 DNA: TGTGCCTGGAGTGTTGGGACAGGGCGGGGGCAAGAGACCCAGTACTTC
J gene: TRBJ2-5
clone size: once
D gene: TRBD1
V gene: TRBV30

CDR3 protein: CASSSDLGRGSEKLFF
CDR3 DNA: TGTGCCAGCAGCTCCGACTTAGGGAGGGGTTCTGAAAAACTGTTTTTT
J gene: TRBJ1-4
clone size: NA
D gene: NA
V gene: TRBV2

CDR3 protein: CASSARQGWFGETQYF
CDR3 DNA: TGTGCCAGCAGTGCCCGACAGGGGTGGTTCGGAGAGACCCAGTACTTC
J gene: TRBJ2-5
clone size: NA
D gene: TRBD1
V gene: TRBV28

CDR3 protein: CASRYGSGNTIYF
CDR3 DNA: TGTGCCAGCAGATACGGCTCTGGAAACACCATATATTTT
J gene: TRBJ1-3
clone size: medium-sized
D gene: NA
V gene: TRBV28

CDR3 protein: CASSGDFGRFSYEQYF
CDR3 DNA: TGTGCCAGCAGCGGGGACTTCGGAAGATTCTCCTACGAGCAGTACTTC
J gene: TRBJ2-7
clone size: NA
D gene: NA
V gene: TRBV14

CDR3 protein: CAWSVLSGEQFF
CDR3 DNA: TGTGCCTGGAGTGTACTCAGCGGCGAGCAGTTCTTC
J gene: TRBJ2-1
clone size: NA
D gene: NA
V gene: TRBV30

CDR3 protein: CASWGGPETGNTIYF
CDR3 DNA: TGTGCCAGCTGGGGGGGCCCGGAGACTGGAAACACCATATATTTT
J gene: TRBJ1-3
clone size: NA
D gene: NA
V gene: TRBV28

CDR3 protein: CASSLSNSPNEKLFF
CDR3 DNA: TGTGCCAGCAGCTTGTCGAACAGCCCTAATGAAAAACTGTTTTTT
J gene: TRBJ1-4
clone size: NA
D gene: NA
V gene: TRBV5-4

CDR3 protein: CASSLMGTSGLETQYF
CDR3 DNA: TGTGCCAGCAGTTTAATGGGGACTAGCGGTTTAGAGACCCAGTACTTC
J gene: TRBJ2-5
clone size: few
D gene: TRBD2
V gene: TRBV27

CDR3 protein: CASSEDSSTDTQYF
CDR3 DNA: TGTGCCAGCAGTGAAGACTCTAGCACAGATACGCAGTATTTT
J gene: TRBJ2-3
clone size: medium-sized
D gene: NA
V gene: TRBV2

CDR3 protein: CAWSWDSLDTEAFF
CDR3 DNA: TGTGCCTGGAGCTGGGACAGCCTAGACACTGAAGCTTTCTTT
J gene: TRBJ1-1
clone size: NA
D gene: TRBD1
V gene: TRBV30